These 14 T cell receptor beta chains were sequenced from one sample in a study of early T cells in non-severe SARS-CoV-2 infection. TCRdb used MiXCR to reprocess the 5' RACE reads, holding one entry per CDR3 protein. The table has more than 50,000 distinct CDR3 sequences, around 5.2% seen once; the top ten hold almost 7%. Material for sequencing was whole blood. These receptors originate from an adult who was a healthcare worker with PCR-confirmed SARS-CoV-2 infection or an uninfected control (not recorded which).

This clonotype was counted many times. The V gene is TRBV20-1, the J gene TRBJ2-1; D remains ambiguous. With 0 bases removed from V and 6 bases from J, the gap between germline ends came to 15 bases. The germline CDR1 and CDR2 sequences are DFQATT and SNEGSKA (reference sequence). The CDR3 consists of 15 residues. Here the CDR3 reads CSARDVSPYGNEQFF. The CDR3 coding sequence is TGCAGTGCTAGAGATGTTAGCCCATACGGCAATGAGCAGTTCTTC.

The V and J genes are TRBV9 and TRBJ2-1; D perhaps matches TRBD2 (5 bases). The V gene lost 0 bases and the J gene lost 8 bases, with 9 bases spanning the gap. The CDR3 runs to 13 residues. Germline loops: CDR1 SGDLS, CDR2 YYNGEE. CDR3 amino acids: CASSVDPRDEQFF. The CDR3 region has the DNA TGTGCCAGCAGCGTAGACCCGAGGGATGAGCAGTTCTTC.

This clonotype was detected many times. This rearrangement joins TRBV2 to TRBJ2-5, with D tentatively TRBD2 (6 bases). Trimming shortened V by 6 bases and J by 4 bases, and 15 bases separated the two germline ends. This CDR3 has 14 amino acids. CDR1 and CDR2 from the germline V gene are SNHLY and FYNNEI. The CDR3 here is CASRGTALRETQYF. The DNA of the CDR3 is TGTGCCAGCAGAGGGACTGCGCTACGAGAGACCCAGTACTTC.

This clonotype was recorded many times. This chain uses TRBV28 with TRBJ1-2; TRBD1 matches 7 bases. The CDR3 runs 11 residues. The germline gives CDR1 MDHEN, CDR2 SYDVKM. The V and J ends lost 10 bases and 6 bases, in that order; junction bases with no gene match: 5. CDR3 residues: CATEQGNGYTF. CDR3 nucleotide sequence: TGTGCCACCGAACAGGGGAATGGCTACACCTTC.

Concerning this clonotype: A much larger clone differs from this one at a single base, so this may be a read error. This CDR3 reads CASSLGFGRVNGNTF. The CDR3 nucleotides read TGTGCCAGCAGCTTAGGTTTTGGCAGGGTAAACGGCAACACCTTC. This chain links TRBV7-9 with TRBJ1-2; D possibly corresponds to TRBD1 (5 bases). The CDR3 has 15 residues. Germline V lookup: CDR1 SEHNR, CDR2 FQNEAQ (reference sequence). The ends were cut back, 1 base at V and 12 bases at J, with 21 bases in the middle. Drawing the rest from reference TRBV7-9 and TRBJ1-2, the complete variable domain is DTGVSQNPRHKITKRGQNVTFRCDPISEHNRLYWYRQTLGQGPEFLTYFQNEAQLEKSRLLSDRFSAERPKGSFSTLEIQRTEQGDSAMYLCASSLGFGRVNGNTFGSGTRLTVV.

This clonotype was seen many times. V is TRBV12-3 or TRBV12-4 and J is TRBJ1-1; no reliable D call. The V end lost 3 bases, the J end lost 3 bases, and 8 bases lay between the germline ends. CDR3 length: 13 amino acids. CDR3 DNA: TGTGCCAGCAGTTTTTGGCGAGACACTGAAGCTTTCTTT. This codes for CASSFWRDTEAFF.

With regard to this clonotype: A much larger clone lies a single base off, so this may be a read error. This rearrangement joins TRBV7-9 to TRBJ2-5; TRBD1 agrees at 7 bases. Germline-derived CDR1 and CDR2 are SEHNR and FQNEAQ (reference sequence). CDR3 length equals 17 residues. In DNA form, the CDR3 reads TGTTCCAGCAGCTTAGCTCAGATCGGGACAGACAAAGAGACCCAGTACTTC. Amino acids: CSSSLAQIGTDKETQYF.

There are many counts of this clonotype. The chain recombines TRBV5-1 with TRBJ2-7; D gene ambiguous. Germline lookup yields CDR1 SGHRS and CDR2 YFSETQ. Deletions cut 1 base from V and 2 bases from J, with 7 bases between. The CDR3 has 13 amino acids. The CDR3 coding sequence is TGCGCCAGCAGCTTGAAAGGTACCTACGAGCAGTACTTC. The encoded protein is CASSLKGTYEQYF.

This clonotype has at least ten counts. The CDR3 here is CASSLGQGTETQYF. CDR3 bases: TGCGCCAGCAGCCTAGGACAGGGGACGGAGACCCAGTACTTC. The chain recombines TRBV4-1 with TRBJ2-5; 9 nucleotides line up with TRBD1. Germline V gives CDR1 MGHRA, CDR2 YSYEKL. This CDR3 is 14 amino acids long. Trimming cost V 4 bases and J 5 bases; bases outside gene matches: 5.

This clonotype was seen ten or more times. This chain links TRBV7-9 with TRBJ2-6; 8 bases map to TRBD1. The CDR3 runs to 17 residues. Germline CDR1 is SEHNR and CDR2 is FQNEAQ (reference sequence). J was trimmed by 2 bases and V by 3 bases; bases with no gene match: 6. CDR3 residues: CASSFPAGGTGANVLTF. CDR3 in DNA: TGTGCCAGCAGCTTCCCTGCAGGGGGCACTGGGGCCAACGTCCTGACTTTC.

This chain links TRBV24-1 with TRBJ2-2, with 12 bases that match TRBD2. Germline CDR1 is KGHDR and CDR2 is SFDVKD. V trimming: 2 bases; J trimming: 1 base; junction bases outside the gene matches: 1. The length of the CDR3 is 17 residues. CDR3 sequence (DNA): TGTGCCACCAGTGATTGGACTAGCGGGAAGAACACCGGGGAGCTGTTTTTT. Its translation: CATSDWTSGKNTGELFF.

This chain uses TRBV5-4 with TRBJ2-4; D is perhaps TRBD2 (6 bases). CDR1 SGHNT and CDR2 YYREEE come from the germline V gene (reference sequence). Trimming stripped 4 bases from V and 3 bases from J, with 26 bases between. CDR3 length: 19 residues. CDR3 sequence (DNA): TGTGCCAGCAGCCGACGTCCGAGCGGGCTGGTTTTTGACAAAAACATTCAGTACTTC. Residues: CASSRRPSGLVFDKNIQYF. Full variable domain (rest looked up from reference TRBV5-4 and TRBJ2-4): ETGVTQSPTHLIKTRGQQVTLRCSSQSGHNTVSWYQQALGQGPQFIFQYYREEENGRGNFPPRFSGLQFPNYSSELNVNALELDDSALYLCASSRRPSGLVFDKNIQYFGAGTRLSVL.

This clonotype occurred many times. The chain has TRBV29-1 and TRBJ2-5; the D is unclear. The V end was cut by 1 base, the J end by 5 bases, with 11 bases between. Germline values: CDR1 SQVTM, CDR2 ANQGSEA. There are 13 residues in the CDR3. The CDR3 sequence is CSVEVMIQETQYF. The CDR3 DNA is TGCAGCGTTGAAGTCATGATTCAGGAGACCCAGTACTTC.

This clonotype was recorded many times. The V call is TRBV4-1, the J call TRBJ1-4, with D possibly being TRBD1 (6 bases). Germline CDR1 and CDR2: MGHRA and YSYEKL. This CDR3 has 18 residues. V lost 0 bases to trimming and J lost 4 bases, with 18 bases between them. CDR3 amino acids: CASSQDRVRTAFNEKLFF. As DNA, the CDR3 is TGCGCCAGCAGCCAAGATAGGGTTAGGACAGCGTTTAATGAAAAACTGTTTTTT.